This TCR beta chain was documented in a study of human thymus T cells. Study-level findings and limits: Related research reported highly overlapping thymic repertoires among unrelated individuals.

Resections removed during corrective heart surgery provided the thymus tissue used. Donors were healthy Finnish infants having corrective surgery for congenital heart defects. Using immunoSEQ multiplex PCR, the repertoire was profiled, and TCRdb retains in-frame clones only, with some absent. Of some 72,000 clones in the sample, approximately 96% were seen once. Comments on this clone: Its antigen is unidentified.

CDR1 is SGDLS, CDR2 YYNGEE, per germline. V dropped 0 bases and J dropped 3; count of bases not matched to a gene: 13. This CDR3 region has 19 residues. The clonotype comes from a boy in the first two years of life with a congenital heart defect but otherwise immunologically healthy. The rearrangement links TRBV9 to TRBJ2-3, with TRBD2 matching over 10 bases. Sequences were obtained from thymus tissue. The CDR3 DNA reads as TGTGCCAGCAGCGTAGGGTTGAAGCGGGAGGGCCCTCGGACAGATACGCAGTATTTT. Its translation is CASSVGLKREGPRTDTQYF.